Reported below is one TCR beta chain. This entry belongs to a study of blood T cell repertoires in COVID-19. About the study: The study drew acute and convalescent COVID-19 samples from the United States, Italy and Spain. From T cells, B-cell-depleted T cells, or PBMCs came the material, which was cDNA or gDNA.

V dropped 0 bases and J dropped 1 base, with 4 bases sitting between them. Germline V gene lookup returns CDR1 SGHRS and CDR2 YFSETQ. This CDR3 region has 13 residues. Per the original methods: Using reference gene primer amplification, nucleated cell counts were estimated. TCRdb's copy holds only in-frame clones and misses some; the assay was immunoSEQ multiplex PCR. That table supplies the V and J calls and clone size; D and trimming were determined from the DNA. The table has some 460,000 clones, 75% to 90% seen once; the top ten hold roughly 4.3%. The specimen was peripheral blood. The TCR sequence derives from a woman in her 30s with acute or convalescent COVID-19. The rearrangement uses TRBV5-1 and TRBJ1-1; D is undetermined. The CDR3 loop is CASSLVRNTEAFF. As DNA, the CDR3 is TGCGCCAGCAGCTTGGTTAGGAACACTGAAGCTTTCTTT.